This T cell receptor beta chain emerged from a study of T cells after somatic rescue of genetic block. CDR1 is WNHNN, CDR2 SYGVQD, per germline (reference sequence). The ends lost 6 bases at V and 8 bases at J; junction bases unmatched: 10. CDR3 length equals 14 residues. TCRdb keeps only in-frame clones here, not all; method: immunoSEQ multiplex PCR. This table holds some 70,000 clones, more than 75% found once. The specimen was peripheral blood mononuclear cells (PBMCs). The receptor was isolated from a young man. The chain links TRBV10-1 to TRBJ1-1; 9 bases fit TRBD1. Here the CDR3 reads CASRLDRGSNEAFF. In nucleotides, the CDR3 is TGCGCCAGCAGGCTAGACAGGGGGTCGAACGAAGCTTTCTTT.